This TCR beta chain was documented in a study of blood T cell repertoires in COVID-19. Study background: PBMCs, B-cell-depleted T cells, or T cells provided the cDNA or gDNA that made up the material.

This table comes from immunoSEQ multiplex PCR, and its TCRdb copy is limited to in-frame clones, with some not included. The sample lists approximately 74,000 clones, 85% to 90% occurring once. Material: peripheral blood. This clonotype was sampled from a woman aged 55-69 years with acute or convalescent COVID-19.

CDR3 region: CASSALGTSGLGEQFF. The DNA for the CDR3 is TGCGCCAGCAGCGCCCTGGGAACTAGCGGGTTGGGTGAGCAGTTCTTC. This chain joins TRBV5-1 and TRBJ2-1, with 9 bases aligning to TRBD2. The CDR3 length is 16 residues. Germline V gene data show CDR1 as SGHRS and CDR2 as YFSETQ. The J segment lost 9 bases and the V segment lost 4 bases, leaving 14 bases of the junction unmatched.